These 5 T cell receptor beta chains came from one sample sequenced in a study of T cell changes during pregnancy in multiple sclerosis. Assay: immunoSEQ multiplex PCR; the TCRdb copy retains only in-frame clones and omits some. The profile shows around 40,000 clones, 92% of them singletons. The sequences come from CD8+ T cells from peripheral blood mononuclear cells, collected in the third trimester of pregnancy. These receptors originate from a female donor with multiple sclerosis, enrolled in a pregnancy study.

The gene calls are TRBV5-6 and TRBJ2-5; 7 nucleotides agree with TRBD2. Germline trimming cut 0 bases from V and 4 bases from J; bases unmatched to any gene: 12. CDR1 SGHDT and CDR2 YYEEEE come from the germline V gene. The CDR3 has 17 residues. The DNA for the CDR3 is TGTGCCAGCAGCTTGGAGGTACGTGGGAGGGCCGGAGAGACCCAGTACTTC. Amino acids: CASSLEVRGRAGETQYF.

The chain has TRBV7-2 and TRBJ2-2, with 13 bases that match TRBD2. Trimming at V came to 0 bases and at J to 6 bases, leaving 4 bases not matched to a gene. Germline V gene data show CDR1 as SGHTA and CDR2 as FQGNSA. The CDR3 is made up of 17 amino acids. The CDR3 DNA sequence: TGTGCCAGCAGCTTAGCACTAGCGGGAGGGAGTTCCGGGGAGCTGTTTTTT. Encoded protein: CASSLALAGGSSGELFF. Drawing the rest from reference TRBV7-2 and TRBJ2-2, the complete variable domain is GAGVSQSPSNKVTEKGKDVELRCDPISGHTALYWYRQSLGQGLEFLIYFQGNSAPDKSGLPSDRFSAERTGGSVSTLTIQRTQQEDSAVYLCASSLALAGGSSGELFFGEGSRLTVL.

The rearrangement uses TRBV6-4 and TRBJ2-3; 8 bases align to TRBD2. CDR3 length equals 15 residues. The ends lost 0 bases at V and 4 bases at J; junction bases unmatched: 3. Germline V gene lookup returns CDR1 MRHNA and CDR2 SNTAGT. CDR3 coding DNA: TGTGCCAGCAGTGACTCGAGCGGGAGTGCAGATACGCAGTATTTT. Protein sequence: CASSDSSGSADTQYF.

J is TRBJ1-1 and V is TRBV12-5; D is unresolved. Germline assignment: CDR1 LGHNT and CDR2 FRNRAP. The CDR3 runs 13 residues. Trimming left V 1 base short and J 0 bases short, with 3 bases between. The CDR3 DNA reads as TGTGCTAGTGGTTTGGCATTGAACACTGAAGCTTTCTTT. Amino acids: CASGLALNTEAFF.

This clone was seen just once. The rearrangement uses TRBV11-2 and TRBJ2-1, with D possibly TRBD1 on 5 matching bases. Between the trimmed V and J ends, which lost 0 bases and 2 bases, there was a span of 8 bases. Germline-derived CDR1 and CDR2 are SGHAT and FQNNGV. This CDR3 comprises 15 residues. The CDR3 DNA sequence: TGTGCCAGCAGCTTAGACAGGGTAACCTACAATGAGCAGTTCTTC. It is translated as CASSLDRVTYNEQFF.